This T cell receptor (beta chain) appears in the sequencing data of a study of blood T cell repertoires in COVID-19. The wider study: T cells, B-cell-depleted T cells, or PBMCs supplied cDNA or gDNA.

V lost 2 bases to trimming and J lost 4 bases, with 3 bases between them. The CDR3 consists of 11 residues. Germline V CDR1 and CDR2: SGHDN, FVKESK. TCRdb keeps only in-frame clones here, not all; method: immunoSEQ multiplex PCR. This sample yields fewer than 250,000 clones, of which 65% to 85% are seen a single time; about 10% belongs to the top ten. The gene calls are TRBV14 and TRBJ2-7, with unresolved D. The sample was peripheral blood. The receptor's source is a woman aged 80 or older with acute or convalescent COVID-19. The CDR3 loop is CASSQQYEQYF. CDR3 sequence (DNA): TGTGCCAGCAGCCAACAGTACGAGCAGTACTTC.